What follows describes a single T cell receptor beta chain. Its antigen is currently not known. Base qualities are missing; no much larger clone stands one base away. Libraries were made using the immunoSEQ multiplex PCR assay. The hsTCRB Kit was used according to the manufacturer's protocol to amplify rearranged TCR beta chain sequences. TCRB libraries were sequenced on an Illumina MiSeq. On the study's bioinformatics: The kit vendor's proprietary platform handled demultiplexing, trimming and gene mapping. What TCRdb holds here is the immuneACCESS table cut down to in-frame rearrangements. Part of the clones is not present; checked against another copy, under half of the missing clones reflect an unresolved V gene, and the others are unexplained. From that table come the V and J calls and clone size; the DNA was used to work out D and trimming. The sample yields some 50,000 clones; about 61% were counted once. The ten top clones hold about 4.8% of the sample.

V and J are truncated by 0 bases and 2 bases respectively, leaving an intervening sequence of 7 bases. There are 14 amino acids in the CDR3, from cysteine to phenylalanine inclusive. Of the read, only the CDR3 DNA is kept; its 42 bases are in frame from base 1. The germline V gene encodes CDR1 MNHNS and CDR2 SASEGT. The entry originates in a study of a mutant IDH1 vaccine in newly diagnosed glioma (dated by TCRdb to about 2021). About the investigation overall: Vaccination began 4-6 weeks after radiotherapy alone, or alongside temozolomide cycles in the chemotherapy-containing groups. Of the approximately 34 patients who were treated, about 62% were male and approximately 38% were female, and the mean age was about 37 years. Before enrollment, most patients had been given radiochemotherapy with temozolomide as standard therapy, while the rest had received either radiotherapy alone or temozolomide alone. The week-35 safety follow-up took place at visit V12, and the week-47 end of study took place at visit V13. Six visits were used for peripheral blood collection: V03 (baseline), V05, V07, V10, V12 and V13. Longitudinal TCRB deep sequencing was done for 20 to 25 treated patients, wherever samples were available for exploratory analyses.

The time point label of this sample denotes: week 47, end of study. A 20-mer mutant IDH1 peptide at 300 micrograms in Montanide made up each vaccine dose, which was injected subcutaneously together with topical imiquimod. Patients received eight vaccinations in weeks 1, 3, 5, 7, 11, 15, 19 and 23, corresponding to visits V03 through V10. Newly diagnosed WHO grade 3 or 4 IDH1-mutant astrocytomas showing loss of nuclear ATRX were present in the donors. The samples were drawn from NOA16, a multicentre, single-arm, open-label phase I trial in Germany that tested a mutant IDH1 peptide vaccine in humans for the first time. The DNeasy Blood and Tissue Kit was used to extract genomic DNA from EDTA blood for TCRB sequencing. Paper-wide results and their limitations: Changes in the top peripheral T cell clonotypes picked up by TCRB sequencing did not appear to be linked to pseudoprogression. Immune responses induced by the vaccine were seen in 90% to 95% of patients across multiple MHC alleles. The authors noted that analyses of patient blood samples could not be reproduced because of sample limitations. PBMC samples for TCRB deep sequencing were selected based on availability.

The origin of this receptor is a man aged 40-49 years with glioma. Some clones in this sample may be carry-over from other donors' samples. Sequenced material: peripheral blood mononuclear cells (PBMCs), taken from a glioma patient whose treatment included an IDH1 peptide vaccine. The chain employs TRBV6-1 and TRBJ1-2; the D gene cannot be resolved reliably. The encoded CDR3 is CASSEAGENYGYTF. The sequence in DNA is TGTGCCAGCAGTGAAGCTGGGGAGAACTATGGCTACACCTTC.